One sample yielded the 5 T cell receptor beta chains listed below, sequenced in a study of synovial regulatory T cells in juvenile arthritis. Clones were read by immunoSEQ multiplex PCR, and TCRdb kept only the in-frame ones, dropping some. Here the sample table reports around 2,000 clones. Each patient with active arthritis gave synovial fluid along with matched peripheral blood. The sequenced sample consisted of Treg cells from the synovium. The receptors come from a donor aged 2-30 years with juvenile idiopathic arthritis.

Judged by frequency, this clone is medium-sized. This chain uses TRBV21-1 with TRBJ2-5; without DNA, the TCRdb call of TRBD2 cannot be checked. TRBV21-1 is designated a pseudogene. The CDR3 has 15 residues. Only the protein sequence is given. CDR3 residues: CASSKLGLAEETQYF.

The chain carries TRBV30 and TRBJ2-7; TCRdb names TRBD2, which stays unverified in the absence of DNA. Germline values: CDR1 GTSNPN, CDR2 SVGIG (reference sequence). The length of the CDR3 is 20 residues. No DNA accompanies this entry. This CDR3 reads CAWSVSYRGLAGGPSYEQYF.

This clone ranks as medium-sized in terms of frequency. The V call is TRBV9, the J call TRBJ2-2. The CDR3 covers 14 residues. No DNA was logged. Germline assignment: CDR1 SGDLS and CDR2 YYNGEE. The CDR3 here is CASSLGPDTGELFF. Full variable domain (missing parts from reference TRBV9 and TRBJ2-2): DSGVTQTPKHLITATGQRVTLRCSPRSGDLSVYWYQQSLDQGLQFLIQYYNGEERAKGNILERFSAQQFPDLHSELNLSSLELGDSALYFCASSLGPDTGELFFGEGSRLTVL.

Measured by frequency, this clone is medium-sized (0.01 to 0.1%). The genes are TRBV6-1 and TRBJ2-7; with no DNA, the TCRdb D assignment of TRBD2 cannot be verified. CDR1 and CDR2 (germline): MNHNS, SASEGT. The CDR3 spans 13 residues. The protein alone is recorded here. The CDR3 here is CASSEARGYEQYF.

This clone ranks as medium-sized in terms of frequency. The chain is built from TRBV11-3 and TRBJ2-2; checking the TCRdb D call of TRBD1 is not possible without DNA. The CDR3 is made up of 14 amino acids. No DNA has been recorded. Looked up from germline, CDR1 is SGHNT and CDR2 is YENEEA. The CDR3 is CASSPQGGTGELFF.